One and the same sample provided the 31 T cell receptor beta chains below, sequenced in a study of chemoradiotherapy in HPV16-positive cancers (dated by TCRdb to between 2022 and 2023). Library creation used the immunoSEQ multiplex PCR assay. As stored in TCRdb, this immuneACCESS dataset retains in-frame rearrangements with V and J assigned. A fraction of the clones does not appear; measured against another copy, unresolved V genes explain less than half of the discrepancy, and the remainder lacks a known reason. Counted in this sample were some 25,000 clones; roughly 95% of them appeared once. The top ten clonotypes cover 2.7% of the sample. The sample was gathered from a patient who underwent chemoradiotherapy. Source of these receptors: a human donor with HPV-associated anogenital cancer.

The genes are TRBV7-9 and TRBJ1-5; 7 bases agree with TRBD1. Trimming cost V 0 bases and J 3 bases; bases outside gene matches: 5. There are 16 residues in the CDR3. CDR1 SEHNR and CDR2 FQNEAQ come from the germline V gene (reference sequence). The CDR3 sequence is CASSLARGGFNQPQHF. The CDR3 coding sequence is TGTGCCAGCAGCTTAGCGAGAGGGGGCTTCAATCAGCCCCAGCATTTT.

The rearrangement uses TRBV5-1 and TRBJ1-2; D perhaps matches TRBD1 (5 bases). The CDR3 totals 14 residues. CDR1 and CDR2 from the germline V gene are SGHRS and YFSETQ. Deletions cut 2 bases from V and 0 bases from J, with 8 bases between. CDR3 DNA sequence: TGCGCCAGCAGCTTTGAGGGGACTAACTATGGCTACACCTTC. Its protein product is CASSFEGTNYGYTF.

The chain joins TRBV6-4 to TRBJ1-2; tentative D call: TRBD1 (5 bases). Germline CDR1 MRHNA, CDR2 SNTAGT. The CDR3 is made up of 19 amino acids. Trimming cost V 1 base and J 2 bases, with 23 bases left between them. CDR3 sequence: CASSDFPGRLPPNNYGYTF. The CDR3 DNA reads TGTGCCAGCAGTGACTTCCCGGGACGCTTGCCCCCGAACAACTATGGCTACACCTTC.

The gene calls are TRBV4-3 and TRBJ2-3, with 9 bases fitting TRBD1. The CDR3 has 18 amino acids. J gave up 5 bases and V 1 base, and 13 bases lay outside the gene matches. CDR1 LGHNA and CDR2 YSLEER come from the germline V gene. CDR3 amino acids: CASSQGPGTGLGGDTQYF. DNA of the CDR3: TGCGCCAGCAGCCAAGGCCCCGGGACAGGGTTAGGCGGAGATACGCAGTATTTT.

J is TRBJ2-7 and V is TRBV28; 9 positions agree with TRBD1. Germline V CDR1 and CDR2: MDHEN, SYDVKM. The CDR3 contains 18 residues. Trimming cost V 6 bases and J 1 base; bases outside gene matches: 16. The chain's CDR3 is CASSVLGTGTSKSYEQYF. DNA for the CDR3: TGTGCCAGCAGCGTACTTGGGACAGGGACCAGTAAGTCCTACGAGCAGTACTTC.

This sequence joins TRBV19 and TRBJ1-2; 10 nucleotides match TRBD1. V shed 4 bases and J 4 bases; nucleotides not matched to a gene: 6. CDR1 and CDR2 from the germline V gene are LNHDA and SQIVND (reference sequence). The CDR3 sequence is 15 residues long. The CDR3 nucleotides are TGTGCCAGTAGTAAGGGACAGGGGATTATCTATGGCTACACCTTC. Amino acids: CASSKGQGIIYGYTF.

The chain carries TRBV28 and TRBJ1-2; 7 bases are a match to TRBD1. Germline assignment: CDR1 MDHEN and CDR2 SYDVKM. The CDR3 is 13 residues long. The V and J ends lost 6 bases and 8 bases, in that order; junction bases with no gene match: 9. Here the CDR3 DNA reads TGTGCCAGCAGCCGGGACAGCGTGAGGGGCTACACCTTC. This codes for CASSRDSVRGYTF.

The CDR3 spells CASSQDMGPQVGNEQFF. CDR3 DNA sequence: TGTGCCAGCAGCCAAGATATGGGGCCCCAGGTGGGCAATGAGCAGTTCTTC. The J gene is TRBJ2-1, the V gene TRBV4-2, with D possibly being TRBD1 (5 bases). The germline V gene has CDR1 LGHNA and CDR2 YNFKEQ. V was pared by 0 bases and J by 6 bases, with 18 bases between. The length of the CDR3 is 17 residues.

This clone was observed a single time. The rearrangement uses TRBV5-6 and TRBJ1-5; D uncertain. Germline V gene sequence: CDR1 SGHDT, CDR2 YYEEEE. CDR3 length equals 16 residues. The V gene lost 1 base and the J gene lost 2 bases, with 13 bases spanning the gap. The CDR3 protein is CASSLYSQRGNQPQHF. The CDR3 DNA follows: TGTGCCAGCAGCTTGTACTCCCAGCGCGGCAATCAGCCCCAGCATTTT.

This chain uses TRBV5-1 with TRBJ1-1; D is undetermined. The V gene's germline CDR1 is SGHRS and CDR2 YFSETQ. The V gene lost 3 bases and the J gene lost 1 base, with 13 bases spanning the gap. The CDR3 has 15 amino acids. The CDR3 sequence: CASSYTNPGNTEAFF. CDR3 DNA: TGCGCCAGCAGCTACACTAACCCGGGGAACACTGAAGCTTTCTTT.

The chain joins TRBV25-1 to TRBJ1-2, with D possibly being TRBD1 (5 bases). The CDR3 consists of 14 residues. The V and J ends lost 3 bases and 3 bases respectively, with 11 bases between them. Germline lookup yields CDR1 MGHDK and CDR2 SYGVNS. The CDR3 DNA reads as TGTGCCAGCAGTGAGGCAGGGAAGGACTATGGCTACACCTTC. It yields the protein CASSEAGKDYGYTF.

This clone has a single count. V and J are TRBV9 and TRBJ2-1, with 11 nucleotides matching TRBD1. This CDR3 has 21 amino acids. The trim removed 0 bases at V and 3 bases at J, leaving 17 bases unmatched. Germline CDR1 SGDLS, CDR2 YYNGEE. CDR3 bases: TGTGCCAGCAGCGTAGCTACAGGTGGATACGGGGACAGGGGGGTCTACAATGAGCAGTTCTTC. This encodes CASSVATGGYGDRGVYNEQFF.

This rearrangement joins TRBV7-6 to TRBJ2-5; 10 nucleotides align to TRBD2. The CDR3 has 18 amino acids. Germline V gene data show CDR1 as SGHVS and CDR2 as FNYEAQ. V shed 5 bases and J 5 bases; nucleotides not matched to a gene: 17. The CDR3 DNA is TGTGCCAGCAGCGCGTCCGGGACTAGCGACCGAACAAGGGAGACCCAGTACTTC. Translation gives CASSASGTSDRTRETQYF. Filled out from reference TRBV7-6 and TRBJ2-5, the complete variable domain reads GAGVSQSPRYKVTKRGQDVALRCDPISGHVSLYWYRQALGQGPEFLTYFNYEAQQDKSGLPNDRFSAERPEGSISTLTIQRTEQRDSAMYRCASSASGTSDRTRETQYFGPGTRLLVL.

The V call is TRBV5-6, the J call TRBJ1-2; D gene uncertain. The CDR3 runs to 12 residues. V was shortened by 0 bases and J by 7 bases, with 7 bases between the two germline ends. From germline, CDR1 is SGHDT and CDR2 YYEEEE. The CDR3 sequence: CASSLGQGGYTF. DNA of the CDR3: TGTGCCAGCAGCTTGGGACAAGGTGGCTACACCTTC.

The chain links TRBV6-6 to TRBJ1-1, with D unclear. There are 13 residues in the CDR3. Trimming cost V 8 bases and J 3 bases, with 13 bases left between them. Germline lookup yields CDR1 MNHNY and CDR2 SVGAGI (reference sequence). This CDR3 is CASGLSKDTEAFF. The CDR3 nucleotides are TGTGCCAGCGGTCTATCTAAGGACACTGAAGCTTTCTTT.

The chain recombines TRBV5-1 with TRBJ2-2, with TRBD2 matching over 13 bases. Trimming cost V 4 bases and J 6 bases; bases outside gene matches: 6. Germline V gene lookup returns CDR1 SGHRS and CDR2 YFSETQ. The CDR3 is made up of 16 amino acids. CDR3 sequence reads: CASSLGLAGEPGELFF. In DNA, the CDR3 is TGCGCCAGCAGCCTCGGACTAGCGGGAGAGCCCGGGGAGCTGTTTTTT.

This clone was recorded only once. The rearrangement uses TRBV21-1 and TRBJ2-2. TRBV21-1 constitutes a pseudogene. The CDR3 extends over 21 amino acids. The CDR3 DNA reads TGTGCCAGCAGCTTTTTAGCAAGGGAAATAATAAACCCCGCGAACACCGGGGAGCTGTTTTTT. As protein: CASSFLAREIINPANTGELFF.

The CDR3 DNA sequence: TGTGCCAGCAGTCTCGACAGGGGAGGCTACGAGCAGTACTTC. Its translation is CASSLDRGGYEQYF. This chain links TRBV27 with TRBJ2-7; 8 bases map to TRBD1. The CDR3 consists of 14 residues. V lost 5 bases and J lost 3; bases outside the gene matches: 6. Germline values: CDR1 MNHEY, CDR2 SMNVEV (reference sequence).

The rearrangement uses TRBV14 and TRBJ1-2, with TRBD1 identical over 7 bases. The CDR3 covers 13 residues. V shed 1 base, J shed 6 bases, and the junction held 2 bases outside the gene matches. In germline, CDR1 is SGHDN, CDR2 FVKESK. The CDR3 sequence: CASSQVGGDGYTF. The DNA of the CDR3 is TGTGCCAGCAGCCAAGTAGGGGGCGATGGCTACACCTTC.

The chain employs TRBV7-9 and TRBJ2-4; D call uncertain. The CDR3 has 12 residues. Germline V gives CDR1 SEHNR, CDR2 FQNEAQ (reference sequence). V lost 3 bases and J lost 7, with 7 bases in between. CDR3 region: CASSFSANIQYF. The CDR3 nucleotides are TGTGCCAGCAGCTTCTCCGCTAACATTCAGTACTTC.

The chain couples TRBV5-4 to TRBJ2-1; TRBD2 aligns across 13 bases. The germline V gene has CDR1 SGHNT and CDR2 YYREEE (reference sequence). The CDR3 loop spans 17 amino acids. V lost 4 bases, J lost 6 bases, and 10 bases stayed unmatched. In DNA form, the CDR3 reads TGTGCCAGCAGCCCCGCCGGCGGGACTAGCGGGATCAATGAGCAGTTCTTC. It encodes CASSPAGGTSGINEQFF.

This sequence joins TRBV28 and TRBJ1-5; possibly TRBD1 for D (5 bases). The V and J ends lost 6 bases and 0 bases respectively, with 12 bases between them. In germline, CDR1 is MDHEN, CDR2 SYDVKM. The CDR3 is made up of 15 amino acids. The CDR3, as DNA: TGTGCCAGCAGCAGACAGCTTAATAGCAATCAGCCCCAGCATTTT. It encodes CASSRQLNSNQPQHF.

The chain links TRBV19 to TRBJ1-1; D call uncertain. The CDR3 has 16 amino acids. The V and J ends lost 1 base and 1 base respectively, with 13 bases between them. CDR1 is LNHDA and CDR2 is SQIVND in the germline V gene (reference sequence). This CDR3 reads CASSIAPRETNTEAFF. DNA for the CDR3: TGTGCCAGTAGTATAGCCCCAAGAGAGACGAACACTGAAGCTTTCTTT.

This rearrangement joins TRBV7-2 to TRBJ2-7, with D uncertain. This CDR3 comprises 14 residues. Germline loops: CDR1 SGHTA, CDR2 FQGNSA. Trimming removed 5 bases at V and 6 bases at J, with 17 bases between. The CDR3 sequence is CASSPPLSTVEQYF. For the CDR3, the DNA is TGTGCCAGCAGCCCCCCATTGAGTACTGTCGAGCAGTACTTC.

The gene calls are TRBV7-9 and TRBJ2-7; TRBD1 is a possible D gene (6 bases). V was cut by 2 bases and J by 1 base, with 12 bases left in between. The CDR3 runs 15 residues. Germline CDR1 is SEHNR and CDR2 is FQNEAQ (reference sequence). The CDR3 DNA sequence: TGTGCCAGCAGCTTACAGGGGACAACTTCCTACGAGCAGTACTTC. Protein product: CASSLQGTTSYEQYF.

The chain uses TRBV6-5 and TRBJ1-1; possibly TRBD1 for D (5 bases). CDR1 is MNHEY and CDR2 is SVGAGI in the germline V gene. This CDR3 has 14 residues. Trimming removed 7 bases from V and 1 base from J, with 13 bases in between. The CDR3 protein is CASNRLTGNTEAFF. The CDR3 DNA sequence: TGTGCCAGCAACAGACTTACAGGGAACACTGAAGCTTTCTTT.

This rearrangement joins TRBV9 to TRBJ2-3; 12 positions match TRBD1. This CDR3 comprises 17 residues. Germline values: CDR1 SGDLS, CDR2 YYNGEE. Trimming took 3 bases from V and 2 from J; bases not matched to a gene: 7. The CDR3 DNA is TGTGCCAGCAGCGCGAACCGGGACAGGGGGCCCACAGATACGCAGTATTTT. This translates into CASSANRDRGPTDTQYF.

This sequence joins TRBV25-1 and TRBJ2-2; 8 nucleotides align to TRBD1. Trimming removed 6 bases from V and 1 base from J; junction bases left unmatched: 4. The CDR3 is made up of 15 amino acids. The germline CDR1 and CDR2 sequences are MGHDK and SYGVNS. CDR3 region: CASRADRGNTGELFF. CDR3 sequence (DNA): TGTGCCAGCAGGGCTGACAGGGGGAACACCGGGGAGCTGTTTTTT.

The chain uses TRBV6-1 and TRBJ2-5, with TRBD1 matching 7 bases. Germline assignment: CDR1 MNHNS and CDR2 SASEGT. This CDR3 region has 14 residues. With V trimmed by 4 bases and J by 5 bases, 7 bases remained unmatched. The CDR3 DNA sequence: TGTGCCAGCAGTGGGCTACAGGGGCGTGAGACCCAGTACTTC. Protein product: CASSGLQGRETQYF.

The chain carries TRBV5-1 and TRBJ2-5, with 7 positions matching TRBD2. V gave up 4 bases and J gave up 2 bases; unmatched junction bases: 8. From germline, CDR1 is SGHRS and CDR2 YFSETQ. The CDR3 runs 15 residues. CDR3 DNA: TGCGCCAGCAGCCCCGGGGGACTAACTCAAGAGACCCAGTACTTC. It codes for CASSPGGLTQETQYF.

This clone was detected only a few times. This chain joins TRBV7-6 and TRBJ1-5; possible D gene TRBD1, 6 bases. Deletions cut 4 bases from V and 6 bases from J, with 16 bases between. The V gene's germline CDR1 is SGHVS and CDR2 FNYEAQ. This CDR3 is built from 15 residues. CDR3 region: CASSSRAGDPQPQHF. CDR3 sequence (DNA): TGTGCCAGCAGCTCAAGGGCAGGGGACCCTCAGCCCCAGCATTTT.